The clone carrying this T cell receptor beta chain was counted many times. Antigen specificity is unknown. These data originate in a study of response to subunit inactivated influenza vaccine. Study results and caveats: Authors suggested that a seasonal influenza vaccination recruits few new T cells each time.

The ends were cut back, 3 bases at V and 5 bases at J, with 8 bases in the middle. The CDR3 is 13 residues long. One entry per CDR3 protein, called by TCRdb with MiXCR from the RT-PCR reads. The sample records under 950,000 distinct CDR3 sequences, around 20% being singletons. Specimen: PBMCs from blood, collected approximately 5 days after vaccination. The clonotype comes from a middle-aged man who received an inactivated influenza vaccine. The chain links TRBV12-3 or TRBV12-4 to TRBJ1-5; possibly TRBD1 for D (5 bases). The CDR3 DNA sequence: TGTGCCAGCAGTTTCGAGGGGTATCAGCCCCAGCATTTT. It codes for CASSFEGYQPQHF.